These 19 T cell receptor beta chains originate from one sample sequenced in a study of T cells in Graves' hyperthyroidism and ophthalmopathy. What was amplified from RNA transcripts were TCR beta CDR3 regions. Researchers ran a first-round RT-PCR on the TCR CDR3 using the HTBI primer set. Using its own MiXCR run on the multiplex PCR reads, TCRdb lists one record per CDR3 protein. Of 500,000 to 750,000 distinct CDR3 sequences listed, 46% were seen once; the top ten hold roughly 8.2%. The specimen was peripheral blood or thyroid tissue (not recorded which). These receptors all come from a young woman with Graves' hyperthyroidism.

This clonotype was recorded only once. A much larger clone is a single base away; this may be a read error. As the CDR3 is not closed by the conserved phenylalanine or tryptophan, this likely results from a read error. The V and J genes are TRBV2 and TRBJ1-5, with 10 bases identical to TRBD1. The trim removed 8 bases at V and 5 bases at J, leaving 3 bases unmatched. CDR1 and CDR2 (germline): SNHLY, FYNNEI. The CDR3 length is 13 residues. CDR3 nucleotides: TGTGCCAGCTCCGACAGGGGGCATCAGCCCCAGCATTCT. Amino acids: CASSDRGHQPQHS.

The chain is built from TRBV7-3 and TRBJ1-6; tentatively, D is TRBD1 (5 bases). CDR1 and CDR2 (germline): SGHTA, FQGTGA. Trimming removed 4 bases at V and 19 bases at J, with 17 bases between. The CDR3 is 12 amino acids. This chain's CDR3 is CASSSREGRLHF. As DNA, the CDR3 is TGTGCCAGCAGCTCCAGGGAGGGGCGCTTACACTTT.

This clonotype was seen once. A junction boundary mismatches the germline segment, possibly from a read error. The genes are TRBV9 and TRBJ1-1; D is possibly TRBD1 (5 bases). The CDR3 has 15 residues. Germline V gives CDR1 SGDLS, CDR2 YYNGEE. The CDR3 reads CASSSRHGGNAEAFF. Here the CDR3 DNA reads TGTGCCAGCAGCTCCCGACACGGGGGGAACGCTGAAGCTTTCTTT.

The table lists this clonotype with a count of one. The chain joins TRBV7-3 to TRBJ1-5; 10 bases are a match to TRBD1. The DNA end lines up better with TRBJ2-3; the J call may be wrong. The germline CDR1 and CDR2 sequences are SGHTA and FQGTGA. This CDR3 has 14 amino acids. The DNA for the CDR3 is TGTGCCAGCAGCACCGGGACAGGGGACCATCTACAGTATTTT. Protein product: CASSTGTGDHLQYF.

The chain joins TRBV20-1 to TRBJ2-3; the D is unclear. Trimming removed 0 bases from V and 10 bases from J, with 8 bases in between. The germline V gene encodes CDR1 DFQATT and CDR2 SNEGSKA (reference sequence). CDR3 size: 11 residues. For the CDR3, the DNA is TGCAGTGCTAGAGAGGCCCGGGCGCAGTATTTT. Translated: CSAREARAQYF.

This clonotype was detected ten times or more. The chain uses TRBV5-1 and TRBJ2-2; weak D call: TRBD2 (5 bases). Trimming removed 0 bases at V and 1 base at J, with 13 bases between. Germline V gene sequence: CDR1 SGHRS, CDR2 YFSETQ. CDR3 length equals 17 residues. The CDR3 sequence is CASSLALGVGNTGELFF. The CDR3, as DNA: TGCGCCAGCAGCTTGGCCTTGGGAGTGGGGAACACCGGGGAGCTGTTTTTT.

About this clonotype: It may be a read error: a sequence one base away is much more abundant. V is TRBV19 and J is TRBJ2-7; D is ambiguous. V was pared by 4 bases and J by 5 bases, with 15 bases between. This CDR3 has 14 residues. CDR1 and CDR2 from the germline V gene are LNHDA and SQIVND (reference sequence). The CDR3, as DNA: TGTGCCAGTAGTACTACCCCCGGGCTCCACGAGCAGTACTTC. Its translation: CASSTTPGLHEQYF.

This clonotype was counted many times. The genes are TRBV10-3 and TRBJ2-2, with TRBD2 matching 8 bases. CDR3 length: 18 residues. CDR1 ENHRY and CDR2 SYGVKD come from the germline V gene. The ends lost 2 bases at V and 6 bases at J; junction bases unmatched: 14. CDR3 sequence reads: CAISEAGTRRSMAGELFF. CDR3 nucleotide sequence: TGTGCCATCAGTGAGGCCGGGACTAGAAGAAGTATGGCCGGGGAGCTGTTTTTT.

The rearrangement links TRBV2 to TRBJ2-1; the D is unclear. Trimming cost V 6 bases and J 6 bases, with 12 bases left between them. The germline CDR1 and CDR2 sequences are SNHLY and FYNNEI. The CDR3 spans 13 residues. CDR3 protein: CASRVSGGNEQFF. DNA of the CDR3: TGTGCCAGCAGGGTTTCGGGTGGCAATGAGCAGTTCTTC.

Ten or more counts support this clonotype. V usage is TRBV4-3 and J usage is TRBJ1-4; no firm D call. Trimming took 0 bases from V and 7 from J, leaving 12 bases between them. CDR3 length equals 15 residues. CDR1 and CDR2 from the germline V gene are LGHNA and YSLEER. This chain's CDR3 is CASSQDGGDTEKLFF. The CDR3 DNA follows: TGCGCCAGCAGCCAAGATGGCGGGGATACTGAAAAACTGTTTTTT.

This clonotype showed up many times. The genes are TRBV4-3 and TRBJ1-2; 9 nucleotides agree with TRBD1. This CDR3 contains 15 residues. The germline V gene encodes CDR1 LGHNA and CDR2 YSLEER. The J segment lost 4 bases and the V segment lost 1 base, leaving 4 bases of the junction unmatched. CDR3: CASSQGTGDSYGYTF. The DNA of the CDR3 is TGCGCCAGCAGCCAAGGGACAGGGGACAGCTATGGCTACACCTTC.

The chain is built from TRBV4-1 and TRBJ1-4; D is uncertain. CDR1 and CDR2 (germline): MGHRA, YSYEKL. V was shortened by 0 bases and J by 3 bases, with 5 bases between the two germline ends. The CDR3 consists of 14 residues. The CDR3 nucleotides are TGCGCCAGCAGCCAAGACGCTTCTAATGAAAAACTGTTTTTT. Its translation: CASSQDASNEKLFF.

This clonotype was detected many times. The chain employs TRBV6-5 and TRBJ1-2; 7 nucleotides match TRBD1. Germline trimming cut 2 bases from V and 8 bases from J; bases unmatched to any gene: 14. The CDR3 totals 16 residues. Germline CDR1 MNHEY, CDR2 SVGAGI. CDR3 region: CASSYTPSTGIGGYTF. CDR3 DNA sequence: TGTGCCAGCAGTTACACCCCCTCGACAGGGATCGGAGGCTACACCTTC.

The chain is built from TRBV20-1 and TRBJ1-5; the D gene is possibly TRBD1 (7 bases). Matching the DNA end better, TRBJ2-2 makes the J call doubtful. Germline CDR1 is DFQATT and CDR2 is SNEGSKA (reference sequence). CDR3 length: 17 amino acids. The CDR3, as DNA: TGCAGTGCTAGACAGGGGGGTGGCGGGGACAACACCGGGGAGCTGTTTTTT. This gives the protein CSARQGGGGDNTGELFF.

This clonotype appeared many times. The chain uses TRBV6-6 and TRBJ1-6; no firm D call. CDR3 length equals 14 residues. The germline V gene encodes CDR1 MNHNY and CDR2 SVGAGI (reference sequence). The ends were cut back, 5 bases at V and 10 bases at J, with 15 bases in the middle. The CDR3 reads CASSAGHTESPLHF. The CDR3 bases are TGTGCCAGCAGTGCCGGGCATACGGAATCACCCCTCCACTTT.

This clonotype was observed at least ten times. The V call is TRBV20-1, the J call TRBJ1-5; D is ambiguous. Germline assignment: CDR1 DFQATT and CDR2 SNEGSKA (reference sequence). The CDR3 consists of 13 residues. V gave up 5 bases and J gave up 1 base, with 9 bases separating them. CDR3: CSAALQSNQPQHF. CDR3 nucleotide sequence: TGCAGTGCTGCCCTGCAGAGCAATCAGCCCCAGCATTTT.

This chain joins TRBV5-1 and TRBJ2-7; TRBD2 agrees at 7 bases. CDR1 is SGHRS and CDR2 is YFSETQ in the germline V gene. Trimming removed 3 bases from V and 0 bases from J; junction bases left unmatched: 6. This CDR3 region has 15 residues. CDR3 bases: TGCGCCAGCAGCTCGCTCGCGGGGGACTCCTACGAGCAGTACTTC. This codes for CASSSLAGDSYEQYF.

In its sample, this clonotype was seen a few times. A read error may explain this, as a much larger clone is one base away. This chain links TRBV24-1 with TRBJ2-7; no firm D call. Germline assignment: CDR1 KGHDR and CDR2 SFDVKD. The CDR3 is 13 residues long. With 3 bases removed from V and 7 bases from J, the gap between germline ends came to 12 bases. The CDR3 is CATSDLNRREQYF. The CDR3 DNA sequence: TGTGCCACCAGTGATCTGAATCGGCGTGAGCAGTACTTC.

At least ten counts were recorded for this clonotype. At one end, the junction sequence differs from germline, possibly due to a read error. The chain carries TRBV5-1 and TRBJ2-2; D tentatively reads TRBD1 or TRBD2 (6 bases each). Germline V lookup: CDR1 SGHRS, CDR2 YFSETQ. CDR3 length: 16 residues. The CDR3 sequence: CASSLGGRANTGELFF. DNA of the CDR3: TGTGCCAGCAGTTTGGGGGGCAGGGCGAACACCGGGGAGCTGTTTTTT.